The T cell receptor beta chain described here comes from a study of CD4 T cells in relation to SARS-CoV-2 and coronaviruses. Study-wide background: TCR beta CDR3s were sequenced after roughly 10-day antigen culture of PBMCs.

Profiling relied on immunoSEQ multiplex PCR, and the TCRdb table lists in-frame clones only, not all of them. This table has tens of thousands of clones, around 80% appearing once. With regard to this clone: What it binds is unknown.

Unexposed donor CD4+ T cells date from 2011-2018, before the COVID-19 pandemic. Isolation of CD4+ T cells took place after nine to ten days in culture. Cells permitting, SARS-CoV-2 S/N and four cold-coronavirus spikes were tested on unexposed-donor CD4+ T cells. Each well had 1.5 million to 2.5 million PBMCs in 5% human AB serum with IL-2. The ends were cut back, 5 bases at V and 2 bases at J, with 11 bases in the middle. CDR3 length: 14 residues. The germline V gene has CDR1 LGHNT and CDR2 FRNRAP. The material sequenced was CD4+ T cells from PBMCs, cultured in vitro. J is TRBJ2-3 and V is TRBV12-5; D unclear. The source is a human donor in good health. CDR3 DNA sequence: TGTGCTAGTGGTACCGAGACACCCACAGATACGCAGTATTTT. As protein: CASGTETPTDTQYF.